This is a list of T cell receptor beta chains from one sample in a study of T cell responses to AZD1222 COVID-19 vaccine. Method: immunoSEQ multiplex PCR; TCRdb's copy keeps in-frame clones and lacks some. The profile covers about 130,000 clones, with around 90% appearing a single time and approximately 6% taken by the ten largest. The material was peripheral blood, obtained 28 days after the second AZD1222 dose. The receptors shown here come from an adult who received the AZD1222 COVID-19 vaccine. Each CDR3 is given with its conserved first and last residue. The D gene is left open where the match is weak. The size entry is marked missing in some rows and otherwise reads once, few, many or a size class.

CDR3aa: CASSIREDYGYTF
CDR3nt: TGTGCCAGTAGTATAAGGGAGGACTATGGCTACACCTTC
j_gene: TRBJ1-2
d_gene: -
v_gene: TRBV19
abundance: -

CDR3aa: CASTRLAGVSYNEQFF
CDR3nt: TGTGCCAGTACCAGACTAGCGGGTGTATCATACAATGAGCAGTTCTTC
j_gene: TRBJ2-1
d_gene: TRBD2
v_gene: TRBV19
abundance: -

CDR3aa: CASSPGTVTDTQYF
CDR3nt: TGCGCCAGCAGCCCCGGGACAGTCACAGATACGCAGTATTTT
j_gene: TRBJ2-3
d_gene: TRBD1
v_gene: TRBV5-1
abundance: -

CDR3aa: CASSQVIGTTQFF
CDR3nt: TGTGCCAGCAGCCAAGTTATAGGGACTACCCAGTTCTTC
j_gene: TRBJ2-1
d_gene: TRBD2
v_gene: TRBV3-1/TRBV3-2
abundance: -

CDR3aa: CASGWQMNTGELFF
CDR3nt: TGTGCCAGCGGGTGGCAGATGAACACCGGGGAGCTGTTTTTT
j_gene: TRBJ2-2
d_gene: -
v_gene: TRBV6-5
abundance: -

CDR3aa: CASSFQETQYF
CDR3nt: TGTGCCAGCAGCTTCCAAGAGACCCAGTACTTC
j_gene: TRBJ2-5
d_gene: -
v_gene: TRBV11-3
abundance: -

CDR3aa: CAWTGVATEAFF
CDR3nt: TGTGCCTGGACCGGCGTGGCTACTGAAGCTTTCTTT
j_gene: TRBJ1-1
d_gene: -
v_gene: TRBV30
abundance: -

CDR3aa: CASSLSYEQYF
CDR3nt: TGTGCCAGCAGCTTATCCTACGAGCAGTACTTC
j_gene: TRBJ2-7
d_gene: -
v_gene: TRBV7-2
abundance: -

CDR3aa: CSTISPIGHLNYGYTF
CDR3nt: TGCAGCACCATCTCCCCTATAGGACATCTTAACTATGGCTACACCTTC
j_gene: TRBJ1-2
d_gene: -
v_gene: TRBV29-1
abundance: -

CDR3aa: CASSPPERTPYEQYF
CDR3nt: TGTGCCAGCTCACCACCGGAACGTACACCCTACGAGCAGTACTTC
j_gene: TRBJ2-7
d_gene: -
v_gene: TRBV18
abundance: -

CDR3aa: CASSPQTGSISPLHF
CDR3nt: TGTGCCAGCAGTCCACAGACAGGGTCCATTTCACCCCTCCACTTT
j_gene: TRBJ1-6
d_gene: TRBD1
v_gene: TRBV28
abundance: -

CDR3aa: CASSTPRGRRNSPLHF
CDR3nt: TGTGCCAGCAGCACCCCCCGCGGGAGACGAAATTCACCCCTCCACTTT
j_gene: TRBJ1-6
d_gene: -
v_gene: TRBV28
abundance: -

CDR3aa: CASSLNTEAFF
CDR3nt: TGTGCCAGCAGTTTGAACACTGAAGCTTTCTTT
j_gene: TRBJ1-1
d_gene: -
v_gene: TRBV5-6
abundance: -

CDR3aa: CASREGAGREAFF
CDR3nt: TGTGCCAGCAGGGAGGGGGCCGGACGTGAAGCTTTCTTT
j_gene: TRBJ1-1
d_gene: TRBD1
v_gene: TRBV28
abundance: -

CDR3aa: CASGASGGAETQYF
CDR3nt: TGTGCCAGCGGAGCTAGCGGGGGGGCAGAGACCCAGTACTTC
j_gene: TRBJ2-5
d_gene: TRBD2
v_gene: TRBV2
abundance: few

CDR3aa: CAWRQTWENEKLFF
CDR3nt: TGTGCCTGGAGGCAGACCTGGGAGAATGAAAAACTGTTTTTT
j_gene: TRBJ1-4
d_gene: -
v_gene: TRBV30
abundance: -

CDR3aa: CASSVAGGGGYGYTF
CDR3nt: TGTGCCAGCAGCGTAGCTGGGGGAGGGGGCTATGGCTACACCTTC
j_gene: TRBJ1-2
d_gene: -
v_gene: TRBV9
abundance: -

CDR3aa: CASSLNGNEKLFF
CDR3nt: TGCGCCAGCAGCTTGAACGGGAATGAAAAACTGTTTTTT
j_gene: TRBJ1-4
d_gene: -
v_gene: TRBV5-1
abundance: -

CDR3aa: CASSSEAGGPYEQYF
CDR3nt: TGTGCCAGCAGCAGCGAAGCGGGAGGGCCGTACGAGCAGTACTTC
j_gene: TRBJ2-7
d_gene: TRBD2
v_gene: TRBV6-5
abundance: few

CDR3aa: CASSLGQGRQPQHF
CDR3nt: TGTGCCAGCAGTTTGGGCCAGGGACGGCAGCCCCAGCATTTT
j_gene: TRBJ1-5
d_gene: -
v_gene: TRBV28
abundance: -

CDR3aa: CASSADRNYGYTF
CDR3nt: TGTGCCAGCAGCGCCGACAGGAACTATGGCTACACCTTC
j_gene: TRBJ1-2
d_gene: -
v_gene: TRBV11-2
abundance: once

CDR3aa: CASSLTRRTYEQYF
CDR3nt: TGTGCCAGCAGTCTTACGCGGAGAACCTACGAGCAGTACTTC
j_gene: TRBJ2-7
d_gene: -
v_gene: TRBV2
abundance: -